Each of the 3 T cell receptor beta chains below was sequenced from the same sample in a study of cytomegalovirus exposure and HLA in healthy donors. The PCR employed 60 Vbeta primers together with 13 Jbeta primers. Measured with immunoSEQ multiplex PCR; TCRdb has only the in-frame clones, and not every one. The repertoire consists of some 70,000 clones, with around 72% occurring once and the leading ten covering less than 15%. Sequencing input: PBMCs. The receptors stem from a male donor in good health and CMV-seropositive.

The chain employs TRBV7-9 and TRBJ2-2; 9 bases are shared with TRBD1. The V gene's germline CDR1 is SEHNR and CDR2 FQNEAQ (reference sequence). The CDR3 has 16 residues. V was clipped by 3 bases and J by 5 bases; unmatched bases: 7. CDR3: CASSLAGTGKTGELFF. CDR3 nucleotides: TGTGCCAGCAGCTTGGCCGGGACAGGGAAGACCGGGGAGCTGTTTTTT. Supplemented by reference TRBV7-9 and TRBJ2-2, the full variable domain reads DTGVSQNPRHKITKRGQNVTFRCDPISEHNRLYWYRQTLGQGPEFLTYFQNEAQLEKSRLLSDRFSAERPKGSFSTLEIQRTEQGDSAMYLCASSLAGTGKTGELFFGEGSRLTVL.

In this sample, this clone turned up a few times. The gene calls are TRBV6-1 and TRBJ2-7; 8 bases are shared with TRBD1. Germline-derived CDR1 and CDR2 are MNHNS and SASEGT. The CDR3 consists of 12 residues. The V and J ends lost 5 bases and 9 bases, in that order; junction bases with no gene match: 6. The CDR3 bases are TGTGCCAGCAGTTTGGACAGGGTCGGGCAGTACTTC. It specifies CASSLDRVGQYF.

This clone appeared a single time. This rearrangement joins TRBV28 to TRBJ2-5; D is uncertain. With the DNA end fitting TRBJ2-7 better, the J assignment may be wrong. This CDR3 is built from 14 residues. Germline-derived CDR1 and CDR2 are MDHEN and SYDVKM. CDR3 sequence reads: CASSLVGNYYEQYF. The CDR3 nucleotides read TGTGCCAGCAGTTTAGTGGGTAACTACTACGAGCAGTACTTC.